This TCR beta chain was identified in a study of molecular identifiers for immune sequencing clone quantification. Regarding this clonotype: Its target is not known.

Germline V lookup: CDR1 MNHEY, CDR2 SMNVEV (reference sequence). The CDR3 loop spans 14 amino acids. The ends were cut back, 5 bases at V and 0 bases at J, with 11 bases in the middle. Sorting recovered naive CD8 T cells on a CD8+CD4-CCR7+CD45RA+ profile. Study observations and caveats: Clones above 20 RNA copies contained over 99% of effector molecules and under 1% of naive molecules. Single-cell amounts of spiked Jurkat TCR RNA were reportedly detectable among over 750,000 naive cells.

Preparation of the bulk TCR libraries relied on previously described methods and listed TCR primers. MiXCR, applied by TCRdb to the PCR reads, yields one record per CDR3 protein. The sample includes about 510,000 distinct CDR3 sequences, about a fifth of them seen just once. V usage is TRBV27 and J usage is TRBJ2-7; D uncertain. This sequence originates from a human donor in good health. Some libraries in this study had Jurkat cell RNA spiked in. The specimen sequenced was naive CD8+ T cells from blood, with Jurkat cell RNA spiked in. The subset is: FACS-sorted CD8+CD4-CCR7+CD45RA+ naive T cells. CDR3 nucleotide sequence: TGTGCCAGCAGTCCTTACACGAGCTCCTACGAGCAGTACTTC. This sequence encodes CASSPYTSSYEQYF.